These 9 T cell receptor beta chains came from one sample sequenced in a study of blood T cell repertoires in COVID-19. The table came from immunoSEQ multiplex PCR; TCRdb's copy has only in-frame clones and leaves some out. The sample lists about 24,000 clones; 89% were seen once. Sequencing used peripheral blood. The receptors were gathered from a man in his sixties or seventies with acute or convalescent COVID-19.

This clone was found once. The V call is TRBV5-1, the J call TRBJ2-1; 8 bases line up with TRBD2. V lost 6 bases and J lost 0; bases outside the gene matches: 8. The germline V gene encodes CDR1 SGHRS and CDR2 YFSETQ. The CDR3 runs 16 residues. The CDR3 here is CASTQGAGGSYNEQFF. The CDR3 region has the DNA TGCGCCAGCACCCAAGGGGCGGGGGGCTCCTACAATGAGCAGTTCTTC.

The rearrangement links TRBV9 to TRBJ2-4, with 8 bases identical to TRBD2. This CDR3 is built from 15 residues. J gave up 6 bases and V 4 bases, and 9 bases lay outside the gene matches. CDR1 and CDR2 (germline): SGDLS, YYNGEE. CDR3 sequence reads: CASSPGLGLGNIQYF. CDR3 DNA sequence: TGTGCCAGCAGCCCGGGACTAGGGTTGGGAAACATTCAGTACTTC.

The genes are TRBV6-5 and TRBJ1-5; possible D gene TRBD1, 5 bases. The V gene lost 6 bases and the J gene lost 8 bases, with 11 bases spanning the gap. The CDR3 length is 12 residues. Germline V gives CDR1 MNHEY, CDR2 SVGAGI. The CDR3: CASSSGGEPQHF. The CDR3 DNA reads TGTGCCAGCAGCTCCGGAGGGGAGCCCCAGCATTTT.

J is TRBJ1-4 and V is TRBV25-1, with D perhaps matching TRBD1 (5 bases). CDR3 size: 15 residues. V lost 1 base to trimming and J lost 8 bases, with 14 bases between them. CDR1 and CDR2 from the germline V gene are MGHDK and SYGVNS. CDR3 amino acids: CASSELRAGREKLFF. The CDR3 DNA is TGTGCCAGCAGTGAATTGAGGGCAGGGAGGGAAAAACTGTTTTTT.

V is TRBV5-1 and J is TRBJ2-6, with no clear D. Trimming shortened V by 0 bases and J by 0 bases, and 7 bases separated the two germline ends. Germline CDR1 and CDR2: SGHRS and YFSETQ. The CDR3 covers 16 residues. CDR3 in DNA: TGCGCCAGCAGCTTGGAACAGTACTCTGGGGCCAACGTCCTGACTTTC. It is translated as CASSLEQYSGANVLTF.

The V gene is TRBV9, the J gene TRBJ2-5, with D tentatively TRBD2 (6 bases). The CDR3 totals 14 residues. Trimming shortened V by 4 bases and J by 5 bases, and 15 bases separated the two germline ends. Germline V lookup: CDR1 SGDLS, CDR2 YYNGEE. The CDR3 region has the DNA TGTGCCAGCAGCCCGACCGCGGGGTACGAGACCCAGTACTTC. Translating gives CASSPTAGYETQYF. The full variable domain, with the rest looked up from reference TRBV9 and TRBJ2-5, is DSGVTQTPKHLITATGQRVTLRCSPRSGDLSVYWYQQSLDQGLQFLIQYYNGEERAKGNILERFSAQQFPDLHSELNLSSLELGDSALYFCASSPTAGYETQYFGPGTRLLVL.

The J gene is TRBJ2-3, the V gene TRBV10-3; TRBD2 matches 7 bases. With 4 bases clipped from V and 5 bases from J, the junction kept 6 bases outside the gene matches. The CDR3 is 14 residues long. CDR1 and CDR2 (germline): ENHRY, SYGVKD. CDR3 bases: TGTGCCATCAGTGTGCGGGAGCAAGGAGATACGCAGTATTTT. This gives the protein CAISVREQGDTQYF.

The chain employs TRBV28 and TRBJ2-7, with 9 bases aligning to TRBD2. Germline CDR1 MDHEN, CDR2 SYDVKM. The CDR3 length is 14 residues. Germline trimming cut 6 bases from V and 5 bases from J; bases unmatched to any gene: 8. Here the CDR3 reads CASRDSGSKDEQYF. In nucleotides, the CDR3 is TGTGCCAGCAGAGATAGCGGGAGCAAAGACGAGCAGTACTTC.

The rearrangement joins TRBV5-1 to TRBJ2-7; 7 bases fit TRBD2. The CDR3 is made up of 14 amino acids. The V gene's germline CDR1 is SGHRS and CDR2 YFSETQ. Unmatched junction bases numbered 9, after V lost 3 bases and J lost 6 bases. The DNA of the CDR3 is TGCGCCAGCAGCTCGACTAGCACACGTAGCGAGCAGTACTTC. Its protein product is CASSSTSTRSEQYF.